This TCR beta chain originates from a study of cytomegalovirus exposure and HLA in healthy donors. Clones were read by immunoSEQ multiplex PCR, and TCRdb kept only the in-frame ones, dropping some. The sample shows some 120,000 clones, more than 70% of them seen only once. This TCR derives from a man aged 25 to 45 in good health and CMV-seronegative. Sequencing was performed on PBMCs.

The CDR3 nucleotides are TGTGCCAGTAGTTTCTCGACAGGGATTCTTACAGATACGCAGTATTTT. This encodes CASSFSTGILTDTQYF. The chain joins TRBV19 to TRBJ2-3, with 7 nucleotides matching TRBD1. CDR3 size: 16 residues. With V trimmed by 5 bases and J by 3 bases, 11 bases remained unmatched. Looked up from germline, CDR1 is LNHDA and CDR2 is SQIVND (reference sequence).